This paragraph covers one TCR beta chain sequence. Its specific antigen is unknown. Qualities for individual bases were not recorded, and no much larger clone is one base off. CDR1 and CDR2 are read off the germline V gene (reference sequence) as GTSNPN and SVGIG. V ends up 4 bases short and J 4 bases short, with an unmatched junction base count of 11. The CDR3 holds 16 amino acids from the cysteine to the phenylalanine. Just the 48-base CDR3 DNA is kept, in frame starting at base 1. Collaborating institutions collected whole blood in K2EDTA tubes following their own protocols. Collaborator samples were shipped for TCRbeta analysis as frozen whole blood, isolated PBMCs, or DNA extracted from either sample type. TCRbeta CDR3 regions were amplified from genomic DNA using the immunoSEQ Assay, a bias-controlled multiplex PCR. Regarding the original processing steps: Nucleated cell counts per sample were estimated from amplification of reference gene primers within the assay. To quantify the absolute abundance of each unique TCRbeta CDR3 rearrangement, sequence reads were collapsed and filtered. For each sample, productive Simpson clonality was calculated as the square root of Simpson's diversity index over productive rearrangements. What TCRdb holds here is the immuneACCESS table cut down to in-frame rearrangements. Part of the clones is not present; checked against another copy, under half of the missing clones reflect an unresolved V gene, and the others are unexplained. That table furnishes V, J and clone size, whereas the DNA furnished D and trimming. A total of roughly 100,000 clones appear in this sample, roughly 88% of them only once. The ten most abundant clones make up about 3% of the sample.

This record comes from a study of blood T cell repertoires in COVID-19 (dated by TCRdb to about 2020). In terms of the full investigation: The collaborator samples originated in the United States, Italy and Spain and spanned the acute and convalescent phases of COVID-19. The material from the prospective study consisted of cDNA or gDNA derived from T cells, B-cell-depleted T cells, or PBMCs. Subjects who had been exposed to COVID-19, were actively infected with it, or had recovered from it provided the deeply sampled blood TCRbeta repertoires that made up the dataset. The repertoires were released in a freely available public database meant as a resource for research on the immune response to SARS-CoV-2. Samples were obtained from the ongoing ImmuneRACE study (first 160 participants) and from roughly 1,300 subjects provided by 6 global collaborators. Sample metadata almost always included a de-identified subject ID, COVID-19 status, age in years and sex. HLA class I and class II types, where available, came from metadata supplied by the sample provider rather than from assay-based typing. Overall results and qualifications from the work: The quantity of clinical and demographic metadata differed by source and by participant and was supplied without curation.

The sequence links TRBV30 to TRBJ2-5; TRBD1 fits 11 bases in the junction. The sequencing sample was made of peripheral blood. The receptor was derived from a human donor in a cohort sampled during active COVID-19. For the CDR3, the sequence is CAWITDRTGGRETQYF. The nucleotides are TGTGCCTGGATCACAGACAGGACAGGGGGCCGAGAGACCCAGTACTTC.